This T cell receptor (beta chain) was retrieved from a study of T cells in women clearing cervical HPV infection. Overall study findings and caveats: Combining TCR richness with V gene abundances gave around 0.87 AUC.

This CDR3 spans 15 amino acids. Germline CDR1 and CDR2: MNHNS and SASEGT. V was pared by 1 base and J by 2 bases, with 11 bases between. Data came from immunoSEQ multiplex PCR; TCRdb stores just in-frame clones and leaves some out. This listing includes some 16,000 clones. On this clone: The antigen is not known. The read ends 3 residues shy of where the CDR3 ends; the end is completed using the germline J gene.

The chain employs TRBV6-1 and TRBJ1-1; a possible D gene is TRBD1 (6 bases). This TCR derives from a woman aged 18-70 years with a cervical HPV16 infection that either progressed to CIN3+ or cleared (not recorded which). Sequencing input: blood buffy coat. Partial CDR3 DNA: TGTGCCAGCAGTGAAGTTCGGACAGTTAACACTGAA. It codes for CASSEVRTVNTE. The CDR3 reads in full as CASSEVRTVNTEAFF.